The 27 T cell receptor beta chains presented below share a single source sample, sequenced in a study of T cell changes during pregnancy in multiple sclerosis. Generated by immunoSEQ multiplex PCR, the TCRdb table keeps only in-frame clones and is missing some. The data hold roughly 84,000 clones, with 93% observed a single time. Sequencing was performed on peripheral blood, taken in the third trimester of pregnancy. These receptors were collected from a female donor in good health, enrolled as a control in a pregnancy study.

The J gene is TRBJ2-3, the V gene TRBV5-4; TRBD1 matches at 11 bases. V lost 5 bases to trimming and J lost 8 bases; unmatched junction nucleotides: 10. The CDR3 is 15 amino acids. CDR1 and CDR2 from the germline V gene are SGHNT and YYREEE (reference sequence). As DNA, the CDR3 is TGTGCCAGCAGTTACCCGGGACAGGGGGTTGGTACGCAGTATTTT. It codes for CASSYPGQGVGTQYF.

The V gene is TRBV29-1, the J gene TRBJ2-7; 9 bases line up with TRBD2. The CDR3 covers 13 residues. Germline values: CDR1 SQVTM, CDR2 ANQGSEA. The ends lost 7 bases at V and 5 bases at J; junction bases unmatched: 9. CDR3 region: CSAEGGTSNEQYF. In DNA, the CDR3 is TGCAGCGCAGAGGGGGGGACTAGCAACGAGCAGTACTTC.

The chain joins TRBV6-6 to TRBJ2-7; D might be TRBD2 (6 bases). This CDR3 contains 14 residues. The V gene lost 5 bases and the J gene lost 3 bases, with 14 bases spanning the gap. Germline CDR1 and CDR2: MNHNY and SVGAGI (reference sequence). CDR3: CASSGTGSNYEQYF. Written as DNA, the CDR3 is TGTGCCAGCAGTGGGACTGGGTCGAACTACGAGCAGTACTTC.

V is TRBV19 and J is TRBJ2-6, with a tentative D call TRBD1 (5 bases). CDR3 length: 16 residues. Germline V gene sequence: CDR1 LNHDA, CDR2 SQIVND (reference sequence). V was shortened by 9 bases and J by 0 bases, with 15 bases between the two germline ends. The CDR3 DNA is TGTGCCAGCAGTGACAGACCAAGCTCTGGGGCCAACGTCCTGACTTTC. It encodes CASSDRPSSGANVLTF.

The chain employs TRBV2 and TRBJ2-2, with D possibly matching TRBD2 (6 bases). Trimming cost V 9 bases and J 3 bases, with 17 bases left between them. Per the germline V gene, CDR1 is SNHLY and CDR2 is FYNNEI. This CDR3 contains 15 residues. CDR3 DNA: TGTGCCAGGGGAATCCGGGACTCCCACACCGGGGAGCTGTTTTTT. This encodes CARGIRDSHTGELFF.

This clone was counted only a few times. V gene TRBV9 combines with J gene TRBJ1-1; no firm D call. Germline V lookup: CDR1 SGDLS, CDR2 YYNGEE. Between the trimmed V and J ends, which lost 1 base and 4 bases, there was a span of 5 bases. The CDR3 contains 12 residues. This CDR3 reads CASSVRSTEAFF. In DNA form, the CDR3 reads TGTGCCAGCAGCGTAAGGAGCACTGAAGCTTTCTTT.

The rearrangement links TRBV28 to TRBJ2-7; D may be TRBD2 (5 bases). V gave up 6 bases and J gave up 2 bases, with 11 bases separating them. Per the germline V gene, CDR1 is MDHEN and CDR2 is SYDVKM. The CDR3 is made up of 13 amino acids. The CDR3 nucleotides are TGTGCCAGCAGCAAAAAGGGAGCCTACGAGCAGTACTTC. Translation: CASSKKGAYEQYF.

The CDR3 here is CASSLGSGRAMETQYF. The CDR3 DNA reads TGCGCCAGCAGCTTGGGAAGCGGGAGGGCCATGGAGACCCAGTACTTC. The chain links TRBV5-1 to TRBJ2-5, with 10 bases fitting TRBD2. Trimming removed 0 bases from V and 5 bases from J; junction bases left unmatched: 7. Germline lookup yields CDR1 SGHRS and CDR2 YFSETQ. CDR3 length equals 16 residues.

The chain employs TRBV7-8 and TRBJ2-7, with 7 bases identical to TRBD2. With V trimmed by 5 bases and J by 7 bases, 8 bases remained unmatched. The CDR3 loop spans 13 amino acids. Germline CDR1 SGHVS, CDR2 FQNEAQ. In DNA, the CDR3 is TGTGCCAGCAGCATAACTAGCGATGGTGAGCAGTACTTC. Its translation is CASSITSDGEQYF.

V usage is TRBV29-1 and J usage is TRBJ2-1, with 7 nucleotides matching TRBD1. Germline values: CDR1 SQVTM, CDR2 ANQGSEA. The ends lost 4 bases at V and 12 bases at J; junction bases unmatched: 12. This CDR3 has 13 amino acids. The CDR3, as DNA: TGCAGCGTTGGAGAAAGGGGGCCTCGCAGGCAGTTCTTC. It translates to CSVGERGPRRQFF.

In its sample, this clone was seen once. This chain uses TRBV29-1 with TRBJ2-2, with TRBD1 as a possible D gene (5 bases). The CDR3 sequence is 12 residues long. V lost 7 bases to trimming and J lost 1 base, with 7 bases between them. Germline loops: CDR1 SQVTM, CDR2 ANQGSEA. CDR3 bases: TGCAGCGCAGACAGGAACACCGGGGAGCTGTTTTTT. This gives the protein CSADRNTGELFF.

The chain combines TRBV29-1 with TRBJ1-5; unclear D gene. Deletions cut 4 bases from V and 4 bases from J, with 11 bases between. The CDR3 has 13 residues. Germline CDR1 SQVTM, CDR2 ANQGSEA. Here the CDR3 reads CSVARGENQPQHF. The CDR3 coding sequence is TGCAGCGTTGCCCGCGGGGAAAATCAGCCCCAGCATTTT.

This sequence joins TRBV28 and TRBJ1-5; D possibly corresponds to TRBD1 (6 bases). The V end was cut by 3 bases, the J end by 7 bases, with 28 bases between. This CDR3 spans 19 amino acids. Germline lookup yields CDR1 MDHEN and CDR2 SYDVKM. The CDR3 here is CASSFPRQGSWSNGQPQHF. CDR3 nucleotides: TGTGCCAGCAGTTTCCCCCGGCAGGGGTCTTGGAGCAACGGACAGCCCCAGCATTTT.

CDR3 DNA sequence: TGCGCCAGCAGTCTCCGGGCGGGGGCGGTTGGTTACGAGCAGTACTTC. Encoded protein: CASSLRAGAVGYEQYF. The chain recombines TRBV5-1 with TRBJ2-7; a weak D match, TRBD2 (7 bases). The CDR3 loop spans 16 amino acids. The germline CDR1 and CDR2 sequences are SGHRS and YFSETQ. V was pared by 5 bases and J by 4 bases, with 22 bases between.

The chain combines TRBV6-6 with TRBJ2-7; possibly TRBD1 for D (5 bases). V was pared by 5 bases and J by 3 bases, with 8 bases between. Per germline, CDR1 MNHNY and CDR2 SVGAGI (reference sequence). The CDR3 runs to 12 residues. CDR3: CASSPGFYEQYF. As DNA, the CDR3 is TGTGCCAGCAGTCCAGGGTTCTACGAGCAGTACTTC.

This rearrangement joins TRBV6-5 to TRBJ1-4; the D is unclear. CDR1 is MNHEY and CDR2 is SVGAGI in the germline V gene. V gave up 6 bases and J gave up 2 bases, with 13 bases separating them. The CDR3 contains 15 residues. This CDR3 reads CASSRVSATNEKLFF. CDR3 DNA: TGTGCCAGCAGCCGGGTCTCGGCGACTAATGAAAAACTGTTTTTT.

This chain connects TRBV5-5 to TRBJ2-3, with 12 bases fitting TRBD2. CDR1 is SGHKS, CDR2 YYEKEE, per germline (reference sequence). The CDR3 contains 16 residues. V lost 4 bases to trimming and J lost 7 bases; unmatched junction nucleotides: 10. The CDR3 region has the DNA TGTGCCAGCAGCCCGACTAGCGGGAGAGGAGTTAATACGCAGTATTTT. Translation: CASSPTSGRGVNTQYF.

The rearrangement uses TRBV28 and TRBJ2-7; D may be TRBD2 (6 bases). CDR3 length: 11 amino acids. CDR1 is MDHEN and CDR2 is SYDVKM in the germline V gene. The V end lost 11 bases, the J end lost 4 bases, and 12 bases lay between the germline ends. DNA of the CDR3: TGTGCCGCCACGGCGGGATACGAGCAGTACTTC. Protein product: CAATAGYEQYF. Supplemented by reference TRBV28 and TRBJ2-7, the full variable domain reads DVKVTQSSRYLVKRTGEKVFLECVQDMDHENMFWYRQDPGLGLRLIYFSYDVKMKEKGDIPEGYSVSREKKERFSLILESASTNQTSMYLCAATAGYEQYFGPGTRLTVT.

The genes are TRBV7-2 and TRBJ2-7; unclear D gene. CDR1 is SGHTA, CDR2 FQGNSA, per germline. Between the trimmed V and J ends, which lost 2 bases and 1 base, there was a span of 12 bases. The CDR3 spans 15 residues. In nucleotides, the CDR3 is TGTGCCAGCAGCTTATGGAGACGGCCATCCTACGAGCAGTACTTC. Protein sequence: CASSLWRRPSYEQYF. The full variable domain, rest sourced from reference TRBV7-2 and TRBJ2-7, is GAGVSQSPSNKVTEKGKDVELRCDPISGHTALYWYRQSLGQGLEFLIYFQGNSAPDKSGLPSDRFSAERTGGSVSTLTIQRTQQEDSAVYLCASSLWRRPSYEQYFGPGTRLTVT.

In this sample, this clone turned up once. V is TRBV9 and J is TRBJ2-1, with 7 positions matching TRBD2. Germline CDR1 is SGDLS and CDR2 is YYNGEE. The CDR3 has 14 amino acids. V lost 7 bases to trimming and J lost 7 bases; unmatched junction nucleotides: 11. This chain's CDR3 is CASCKSGNGNEQFF. The CDR3 DNA follows: TGTGCCAGCTGCAAAAGCGGGAATGGTAATGAGCAGTTCTTC. Full variable domain (missing parts from reference TRBV9 and TRBJ2-1): DSGVTQTPKHLITATGQRVTLRCSPRSGDLSVYWYQQSLDQGLQFLIQYYNGEERAKGNILERFSAQQFPDLHSELNLSSLELGDSALYFCASCKSGNGNEQFFGPGTRLTVL.

This chain uses TRBV5-6 with TRBJ1-4; maybe TRBD1 (6 bases). With 1 base removed from V and 3 bases from J, the gap between germline ends came to 10 bases. Germline loops: CDR1 SGHDT, CDR2 YYEEEE. The CDR3 contains 15 residues. CDR3 nucleotides: TGTGCCAGCAGCTTGTTGGCAGGGGCTAATGAAAAACTGTTTTTT. It translates to CASSLLAGANEKLFF.

The chain combines TRBV5-6 with TRBJ1-2; 9 bases are shared with TRBD1. With 4 bases clipped from V and 5 bases from J, the junction kept 6 bases outside the gene matches. From germline, CDR1 is SGHDT and CDR2 YYEEEE. The CDR3 extends over 14 amino acids. Here the CDR3 DNA reads TGTGCCAGCAGCAGAGACAGGGGGGATTATGGCTACACCTTC. Its translation: CASSRDRGDYGYTF.

This rearrangement joins TRBV19 to TRBJ1-4, with TRBD1 matching 7 bases. This CDR3 contains 16 residues. V was pared by 5 bases and J by 3 bases, with 9 bases of the junction left unmatched. From germline, CDR1 is LNHDA and CDR2 SQIVND (reference sequence). The CDR3 region has the DNA TGTGCCAGTAGTCTTGACAGGGCAGGGGCTAATGAAAAACTGTTTTTT. This translates into CASSLDRAGANEKLFF. Supplemented by reference TRBV19 and TRBJ1-4, the full variable domain reads DGGITQSPKYLFRKEGQNVTLSCEQNLNHDAMYWYRQDPGQGLRLIYYSQIVNDFQKGDIAEGYSVSREKKESFPLTVTSAQKNPTAFYLCASSLDRAGANEKLFFGSGTQLSVL.

Notes on this clone: The same CDR3 also results from other DNA sequences found in this sample. This sequence joins TRBV5-1 and TRBJ1-1, with D possibly being TRBD1 (5 bases). V was cut by 4 bases and J by 3 bases, with 13 bases left in between. The CDR3 is 14 amino acids. Germline V gene sequence: CDR1 SGHRS, CDR2 YFSETQ. CDR3 loop: CASSPSGGYTEAFF. For the CDR3, the DNA is TGCGCCAGCAGCCCTAGTGGGGGGTACACTGAAGCTTTCTTT.

The J gene is TRBJ2-1, the V gene TRBV11-2; 12 positions match TRBD2. The length of the CDR3 is 16 residues. Germline assignment: CDR1 SGHAT and CDR2 FQNNGV. The V gene end was trimmed by 2 bases and the J gene end by 9 bases; junction bases not matched to a gene: 8. This chain's CDR3 is CASSLSSGRAKGEQFF. The DNA of the CDR3 is TGTGCCAGCAGCTTATCTAGCGGGAGGGCCAAGGGTGAGCAGTTCTTC.

The chain uses TRBV30 and TRBJ1-3, with D perhaps TRBD1 (6 bases). The V gene lost 4 bases and the J gene lost 4 bases, with 14 bases spanning the gap. The germline V gene encodes CDR1 GTSNPN and CDR2 SVGIG (reference sequence). The CDR3 covers 14 residues. CDR3 sequence: CAWKQGRRGNTIYF. The CDR3 DNA reads as TGTGCCTGGAAACAGGGAAGGAGAGGAAACACCATATATTTT.

The gene calls are TRBV5-4 and TRBJ2-7; 9 bases align to TRBD2. Losses at the gene ends were 4 bases for V and 0 bases for J; bases not matched to a gene: 5. Germline V CDR1 and CDR2: SGHNT, YYREEE (reference sequence). The CDR3 sequence is 15 residues long. The CDR3 DNA reads TGTGCCAGCAGCGTTTCTAGCGGGACCTCCTACGAGCAGTACTTC. Its protein product is CASSVSSGTSYEQYF.